A single T cell receptor beta chain is shown here with its context. Its antigen remains unknown. Germline CDR1 and CDR2: MRHNA and SNTAGT. The CDR3 runs to 17 residues. V was clipped by 5 bases and J by 5 bases; unmatched bases: 13. This entry belongs to a study of T cells in Graves' hyperthyroidism and ophthalmopathy. Study summary: Sampling of peripheral blood happened at initial diagnosis, prior to any treatment. General study results and limits: Ophthalmopathy and stable hyperthyroidism were told apart by a 13 V-J model.

Lactation, pregnancy, other autoimmune disease or uncontrolled infection excluded patients. Clinical symptoms, serum thyroxine and TRAb, thyroid ultrasound and orbital computed tomography were used for the diagnoses. RNA transcripts served as the template for amplifying TCR beta CDR3 regions. First-round RT-PCR with HTBI primers amplified the TCR CDR3 region. TCRdb reprocessed the multiplex PCR reads with MiXCR, giving one entry per CDR3 protein. The repertoire holds hundreds of thousands of distinct CDR3 sequences, with roughly a third as singletons. The sequencing input was blood. J is TRBJ1-5 and V is TRBV6-4; 9 bases line up with TRBD1. The origin of this receptor is a middle-aged woman with Graves' hyperthyroidism. This CDR3 is CASSSLVTGGVYQPQHF. CDR3 nucleotides: TGTGCCAGCAGTTCATTGGTGACAGGGGGTGTCTATCAGCCCCAGCATTTT.